This passage covers 18 T cell receptor beta chains from one sample sequenced in a study of beta chain features in type 1 diabetes. TCRB transcripts that were expressed got sequenced, as all of the isolated RNA had been reverse transcribed. This table comes from immunoSEQ multiplex PCR, and its TCRdb copy is limited to in-frame clones, with some not included. Of roughly 290,000 clones in the sample, 8% were seen once. The specimen was central memory CD4+ T cells from blood. The receptors shown here come from a young woman in good health.

The sample holds a few counts of this clone. The V and J genes are TRBV6-7 and TRBJ2-1, with a possible D match to TRBD2 (5 bases). TRBV6-7 is an open reading frame whose function is uncertain. The V end lost 5 bases, the J end lost 6 bases, and 11 bases lay between the germline ends. The CDR3 is 13 residues long. The CDR3 DNA is TGTGCCAGCAGTCCCCTAGGGAGCAATGAGCAGTTCTTC. It specifies CASSPLGSNEQFF.

In its sample, this clone was seen a few times. V is TRBV9 and J is TRBJ1-1; the D gene is possibly TRBD1 (6 bases). There are 14 residues in the CDR3. V lost 6 bases, J lost 4 bases, and 16 bases lay in between. Germline V gene sequence: CDR1 SGDLS, CDR2 YYNGEE. The CDR3 is CASNPAGESTEAFF. CDR3 bases: TGTGCCAGCAATCCAGCAGGGGAGAGCACTGAAGCTTTCTTT.

This clone was detected a few times. The chain uses TRBV9 and TRBJ1-6; TRBD1 is a possible D gene (6 bases). CDR3 length: 15 residues. Germline CDR1 and CDR2: SGDLS and YYNGEE. Trimming removed 2 bases at V and 6 bases at J, with 12 bases between. Written as DNA, the CDR3 is TGTGCCAGCAGCGTGCAGACAGGTGGTAATTCACCCCTCCACTTT. Its translation is CASSVQTGGNSPLHF. Full variable domain (outside the CDR3, taken from reference TRBV9 and TRBJ1-6): DSGVTQTPKHLITATGQRVTLRCSPRSGDLSVYWYQQSLDQGLQFLIQYYNGEERAKGNILERFSAQQFPDLHSELNLSSLELGDSALYFCASSVQTGGNSPLHFGNGTRLTVT.

This clone was observed a handful of times. V is TRBV5-1 and J is TRBJ2-5, with D possibly being TRBD2 (5 bases). V was shortened by 1 base and J by 7 bases, with 17 bases between the two germline ends. Germline CDR1 SGHRS, CDR2 YFSETQ. CDR3 length: 15 residues. In DNA form, the CDR3 reads TGCGCCAGCAGCTTGTCGAGGGAGTATTCGTTGACCCAGTACTTC. It encodes CASSLSREYSLTQYF.

A few counts support this clone. The chain links TRBV5-1 to TRBJ1-2; weak D call: TRBD1 (5 bases). The CDR3 has 13 amino acids. CDR1 is SGHRS, CDR2 YFSETQ, per germline. Trimming took 0 bases from V and 3 from J, leaving 6 bases between them. The CDR3 nucleotides read TGCGCCAGCAGCTTGGGCAGGGACTATGGCTACACCTTC. This codes for CASSLGRDYGYTF.

This clone appeared a few times. The rearrangement links TRBV5-1 to TRBJ1-4; unclear D gene. V gave up 0 bases and J gave up 5 bases, with 14 bases separating them. From germline, CDR1 is SGHRS and CDR2 YFSETQ. This CDR3 has 16 amino acids. Here the CDR3 DNA reads TGCGCCAGCAGCTTGGTGAGGGTAGGGCCCAATGAAAAACTGTTTTTT. Amino acids: CASSLVRVGPNEKLFF.

This sequence joins TRBV4-3 and TRBJ2-6; the D is unclear. This CDR3 is built from 13 residues. Trimming removed 8 bases from V and 2 bases from J, with 7 bases in between. The germline CDR1 and CDR2 sequences are LGHNA and YSLEER. CDR3 protein: CASGVPGANVLTF. CDR3 in DNA: TGCGCCAGCGGAGTGCCTGGGGCCAACGTCCTGACTTTC.

The chain combines TRBV30 with TRBJ2-7; D is unclear. Germline V gene data show CDR1 as GTSNPN and CDR2 as SVGIG (reference sequence). Between the trimmed V and J ends, which lost 0 bases and 6 bases, there was a span of 9 bases. This CDR3 has 12 amino acids. In DNA form, the CDR3 reads TGTGCCTGGAGTGTTGCCCGGGCCGAGCAGTACTTC. Translating gives CAWSVARAEQYF.

This clone was counted ten times or more. DNA for the CDR3: TGTGCCAGCAGCCTCCCGAGGGGGGAAAAACTGTTTTTT. Translating it yields CASSLPRGEKLFF. The chain couples TRBV14 to TRBJ1-4; possible D gene TRBD1, 6 bases. This CDR3 is 13 amino acids long. CDR1 and CDR2 (germline): SGHDN, FVKESK. Trimming shortened V by 4 bases and J by 8 bases, and 11 bases separated the two germline ends.

The chain links TRBV7-2 to TRBJ1-2, with D possibly matching TRBD1 (6 bases). V was clipped by 4 bases and J by 6 bases, with 15 bases between them. From germline, CDR1 is SGHTA and CDR2 FQGNSA. The CDR3 consists of 14 residues. The DNA of the CDR3 is TGTGCCAGCAGCTCTGTAGACAGGAGGGATGGCTACACCTTC. Its protein is CASSSVDRRDGYTF.

This clone has only a few counts. The genes are TRBV5-6 and TRBJ2-7; 9 bases are shared with TRBD1. The V segment lost 4 bases and the J segment 0 bases; nucleotides outside the gene matches: 5. CDR1 SGHDT and CDR2 YYEEEE come from the germline V gene. The CDR3 runs 15 residues. The CDR3 sequence: CASSKTGGISYEQYF. CDR3 DNA: TGTGCCAGCAGCAAGACAGGGGGAATCTCCTACGAGCAGTACTTC.

This clone has only a few counts. A read error may produce the germline difference seen at one junction end. The gene calls are TRBV7-9 and TRBJ2-1; 7 bases match TRBD1. Germline loops: CDR1 SEHNR, CDR2 FQNEAQ (reference sequence). The CDR3 totals 13 residues. In DNA form, the CDR3 reads TGTGCCAGCAGCTTAGGTTCCGCCAGGGGGAGACTCTTC. It yields the protein CASSLGSARGRLF.

The chain is built from TRBV29-1 and TRBJ2-7; D uncertain. Deletions cut 4 bases from V and 0 bases from J, with 10 bases between. There are 13 residues in the CDR3. CDR1 is SQVTM, CDR2 ANQGSEA, per germline. CDR3 DNA sequence: TGCAGCGTTGCTGCGCCGATCTCCTACGAGCAGTACTTC. It codes for CSVAAPISYEQYF.

This clone was found a few times. The same CDR3 is also encoded by other DNA sequences in this sample. This rearrangement joins TRBV5-1 to TRBJ2-5; D not certain. V was pared by 0 bases and J by 4 bases, with 4 bases between. The CDR3 length is 12 residues. Germline V gene data show CDR1 as SGHRS and CDR2 as YFSETQ. CDR3 loop: CASSLEGETQYF. The CDR3 DNA sequence: TGCGCCAGCAGCTTGGAGGGAGAGACCCAGTACTTC.

V gene TRBV27 combines with J gene TRBJ1-1; 8 bases line up with TRBD1. The V gene's germline CDR1 is MNHEY and CDR2 SMNVEV (reference sequence). V gave up 6 bases and J gave up 5 bases; unmatched junction bases: 8. This CDR3 is built from 14 residues. CDR3 region: CASSSGQVRTEAFF. The CDR3 region has the DNA TGTGCCAGCAGCTCGGGACAGGTAAGGACTGAAGCTTTCTTT.

In its sample, this clone was seen many times. This chain connects TRBV11-2 to TRBJ1-3; no firm D call. The ends were cut back, 3 bases at V and 7 bases at J, with 10 bases in the middle. Germline CDR1 SGHAT, CDR2 FQNNGV. The CDR3 covers 13 residues. CDR3 protein: CASSFERWNTIYF. In DNA, the CDR3 is TGTGCCAGCAGCTTCGAGAGATGGAACACCATATATTTT.

The J gene is TRBJ2-3, the V gene TRBV5-5; D gene uncertain. V gave up 4 bases and J gave up 6 bases, with 12 bases separating them. The length of the CDR3 is 13 residues. The V gene's germline CDR1 is SGHKS and CDR2 YYEKEE (reference sequence). The CDR3 sequence is CASSPTSWDTQYF. CDR3 nucleotide sequence: TGTGCCAGCAGCCCTACTTCTTGGGATACGCAGTATTTT.

This sequence joins TRBV18 and TRBJ2-2, with 7 bases matching TRBD1. The CDR3 totals 17 residues. Unmatched junction bases numbered 10, after V lost 2 bases and J lost 4 bases. Germline V lookup: CDR1 KGHSH, CDR2 LQKENI. The CDR3 sequence: CASSPYVPGQSTGELFF. CDR3 coding DNA: TGTGCCAGCTCACCATATGTACCGGGACAGTCCACCGGGGAGCTGTTTTTT.